The rows below give T cell receptor beta chains drawn from one sample of a study of vaccination effects on CD4 cells after COVID-19. Sequencing used immunoSEQ multiplex PCR; TCRdb keeps in-frame clones, though not all of them. There are roughly 70,000 clones in the sample; about 80% occur only once, and 0.8% to 1% lies in the top ten. These TCRs' antigens remain unknown. The material was CD4+ T cells from PBMCs cultured with HCoV-OC43 spike peptides, obtained after COVID-19 vaccination. All receptors derive from a human donor who received a COVID-19 vaccine. CDR3s leave out the opening cysteine and the closing phenylalanine or tryptophan. Clone size is given for some rows only: seen once, a few or many times, or a class if the clone is expanded.

clone size	V gene	J gene	CDR3 protein
NA	TRBV10-3	TRBJ1-2	AISARTGSNYGYT
few	TRBV2	TRBJ1-2	ASSFTGLYGYT
once	TRBV6-1	TRBJ1-2	ASSEQGYGYT
NA	TRBV5-1	TRBJ2-3	ASSTGQLAGANQGTQY
NA	TRBV5-1	TRBJ2-5	ASSPKQGAGETQY
NA	TRBV6-1	TRBJ1-3	ASSENGGARGNTIY
NA	TRBV11-2	TRBJ2-2	ASSPRGGTGYTGELF
NA	TRBV15	TRBJ1-3	ATSQRDRPGNTIY
NA	TRBV28	TRBJ1-6	ASSSTGDNSPLH
NA	TRBV4-1	TRBJ1-6	ASSPAPGQGRNSPLH
NA	TRBV21-1	TRBJ2-2	ASSKPRSGPTNTGELF
NA	TRBV19	TRBJ2-5	ASSITPGKYVETQY
NA	TRBV15	TRBJ1-4	ATRRQGNEKLF
NA	TRBV5-1	TRBJ2-5	ASGRLGGSQETQY
NA	TRBV18	TRBJ1-2	ASSTSGANYGYT
NA	TRBV9	TRBJ2-1	ASSPGSGGEQF
NA	TRBV11-2	TRBJ2-3	ASSLQMIRTDTQY